These 7 T cell receptor beta chains came from one sample sequenced in a study of T cells in Graves' hyperthyroidism and ophthalmopathy (dated by TCRdb to the late 2010s). The library was generated by multiplex PCR. Data came from an Illumina HiSeq 2000. The TCR beta CDR3 regions were amplified from RNA transcripts. A first-round RT-PCR of the TCR CDR3 used the HTBI primer set with the Qiagen OneStep RT-PCR kit. TCRdb reprocessed the public reads (quality trimming at Q25 with fastp, clone calling with MiXCR) and kept in-frame beta chains. Each CDR3 protein gets just one entry, which takes the most common genes and DNA from the rows behind it. The sample table contains 450,000 to 700,000 distinct CDR3 sequences; only one count was recorded for 46% of them. The ten largest account for under 20% of the sample. Material: peripheral blood or thyroid tissue (not recorded which). The source is an adult woman with Graves' disease, either hyperthyroidism or ophthalmopathy (not recorded which).

To note about this clonotype: Just one base apart from a much larger clone, this may be a read error. This chain links TRBV5-1 with TRBJ2-7, with 7 bases identical to TRBD2. The CDR3 sequence is 13 residues long. Trimming took 4 bases from V and 3 from J; bases not matched to a gene: 4. Germline V lookup: CDR1 SGHRS, CDR2 YFSETQ. CDR3 residues: CASSQASGYEQYF. Here the CDR3 DNA reads TGCGCCAGCAGCCAGGCTAGCGGCTACGAGCAGTACTTC.

This clonotype was detected only once. This may stem from a read error, because a much larger clone lies one nucleotide away. The gene calls are TRBV6-1 and TRBJ1-5; unclear D gene. The V gene's germline CDR1 is MNHNS and CDR2 SASEGT. The CDR3 sequence is 11 residues long. The V end lost 4 bases, the J end lost 7 bases, and 5 bases lay between the germline ends. This chain's CDR3 is CASSGWQPQHF. Written as DNA, the CDR3 is TGTGCCAGCAGTGGATGGCAGCCCCAGCATTTT.

This rearrangement joins TRBV2 to TRBJ1-5, with 8 bases identical to TRBD1. After removal of 9 bases from V and 5 bases from J, the junction contained 6 bases not matched to a gene. Germline V gene lookup returns CDR1 SNHLY and CDR2 FYNNEI. The CDR3 is made up of 13 amino acids. CDR3 coding DNA: TGTGCCAGAGGGACAGGTCGGGATCAGCCCCAGCATTTT. Translated: CARGTGRDQPQHF.

The chain carries TRBV4-3 and TRBJ2-2; D is unresolved. The CDR3 loop spans 13 amino acids. The germline gives CDR1 LGHNA, CDR2 YSLEER. Trimming shortened V by 4 bases and J by 6 bases, and 9 bases separated the two germline ends. The CDR3 DNA follows: TGCGCCAGCAGCCTTCAAGGTCCCGGGGAGCTGTTTTTT. Amino acids: CASSLQGPGELFF.

This chain uses TRBV5-1 with TRBJ2-2; TRBD1 is a possible D gene (5 bases). The CDR3 is 15 amino acids. V lost 0 bases and J 6 bases, leaving 12 bases between the germline ends. CDR1 and CDR2 (germline): SGHRS, YFSETQ. The CDR3 DNA follows: TGCGCCAGCAGCTTGGGGACACGATACGCCGGGGAGCTGTTTTTT. Translating it yields CASSLGTRYAGELFF.

The V gene is TRBV5-1, the J gene TRBJ2-7, with D unresolved. The J call may be faulty, since TRBJ2-1 better matches the DNA end. CDR3 length equals 12 residues. Germline lookup yields CDR1 SGHRS and CDR2 YFSETQ. The CDR3 here is CASSLSPNEQFF. CDR3 DNA: TGCGCCAGCAGCTTGTCCCCCAATGAGCAGTTCTTC.

The J gene is TRBJ2-7, the V gene TRBV29-1; no clear D. The germline CDR1 and CDR2 sequences are SQVTM and ANQGSEA. This CDR3 contains 14 residues. V gave up 6 bases and J gave up 0 bases, with 15 bases separating them. CDR3 sequence: CSVTRTAYSYEQYF. CDR3 DNA sequence: TGCAGCGTAACACGGACGGCCTACTCCTACGAGCAGTACTTC.